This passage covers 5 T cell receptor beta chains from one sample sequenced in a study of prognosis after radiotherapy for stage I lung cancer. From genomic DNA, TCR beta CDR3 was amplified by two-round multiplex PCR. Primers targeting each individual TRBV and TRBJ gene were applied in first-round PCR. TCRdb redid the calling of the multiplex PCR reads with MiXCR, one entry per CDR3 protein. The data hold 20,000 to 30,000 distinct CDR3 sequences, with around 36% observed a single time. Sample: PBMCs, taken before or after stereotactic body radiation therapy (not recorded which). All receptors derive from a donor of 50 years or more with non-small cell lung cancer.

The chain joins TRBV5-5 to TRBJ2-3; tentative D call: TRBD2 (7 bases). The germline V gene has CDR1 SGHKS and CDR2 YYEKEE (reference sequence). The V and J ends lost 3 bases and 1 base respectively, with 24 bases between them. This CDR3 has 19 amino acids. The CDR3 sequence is CASSSRQVGLSQGTDTQYF. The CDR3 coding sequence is TGTGCCAGCAGCTCCCGACAGGTGGGACTAAGCCAAGGCACAGATACGCAGTATTTT.

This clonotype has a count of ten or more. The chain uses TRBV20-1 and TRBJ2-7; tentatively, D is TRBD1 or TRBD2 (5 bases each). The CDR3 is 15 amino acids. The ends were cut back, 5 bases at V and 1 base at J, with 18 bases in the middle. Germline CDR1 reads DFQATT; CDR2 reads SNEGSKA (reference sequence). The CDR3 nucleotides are TGCAGTGCTGGGTCCGGGACGCTAAATTCCTACGAGCAGTACTTC. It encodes CSAGSGTLNSYEQYF.

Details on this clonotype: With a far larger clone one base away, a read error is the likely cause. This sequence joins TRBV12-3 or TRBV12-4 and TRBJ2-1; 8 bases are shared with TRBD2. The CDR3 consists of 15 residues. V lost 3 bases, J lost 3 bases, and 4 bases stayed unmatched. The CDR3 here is CASSFGSGIYNEQFF. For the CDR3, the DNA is TGTGCCAGCAGTTTTGGTAGCGGGATCTACAATGAGCAGTTCTTC.

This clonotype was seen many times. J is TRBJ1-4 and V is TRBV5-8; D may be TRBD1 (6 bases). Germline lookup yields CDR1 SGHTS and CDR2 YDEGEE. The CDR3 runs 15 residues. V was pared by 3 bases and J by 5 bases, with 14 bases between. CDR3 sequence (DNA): TGTGCCAGCAGCTCCCGGGGGGGCTGGAATGAAAAACTGTTTTTT. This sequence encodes CASSSRGGWNEKLFF.

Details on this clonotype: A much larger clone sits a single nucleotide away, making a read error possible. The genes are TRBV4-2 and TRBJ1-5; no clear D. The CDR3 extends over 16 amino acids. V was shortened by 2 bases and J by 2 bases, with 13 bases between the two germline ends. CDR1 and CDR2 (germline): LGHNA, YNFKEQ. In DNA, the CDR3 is TGTGCCAGCAGCCAACGCCAGAGGGATCGCAATCAGCCCCAGCATTTT. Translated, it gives CASSQRQRDRNQPQHF.